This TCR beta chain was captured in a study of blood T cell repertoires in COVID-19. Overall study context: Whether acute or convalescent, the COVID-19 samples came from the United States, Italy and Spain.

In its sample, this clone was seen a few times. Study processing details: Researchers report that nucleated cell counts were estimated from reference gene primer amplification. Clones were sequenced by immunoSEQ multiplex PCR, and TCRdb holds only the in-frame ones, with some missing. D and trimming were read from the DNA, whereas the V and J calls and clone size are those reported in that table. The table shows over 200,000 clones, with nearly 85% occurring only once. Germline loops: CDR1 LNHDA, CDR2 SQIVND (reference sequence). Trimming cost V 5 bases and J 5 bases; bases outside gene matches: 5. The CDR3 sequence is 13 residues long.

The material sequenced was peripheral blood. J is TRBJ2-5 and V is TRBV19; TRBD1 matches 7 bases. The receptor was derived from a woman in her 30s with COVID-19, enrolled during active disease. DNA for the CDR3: TGTGCCAGTAGTCTACAGGGGTGGGAGACCCAGTACTTC. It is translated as CASSLQGWETQYF.